This T cell receptor (beta chain) came from a study of shared clonotypes between healthy human individuals. Measured with immunoSEQ multiplex PCR; TCRdb has only the in-frame clones, and not every one. The table shows approximately 1,500,000 clones, with nearly 99% occurring only once. Per the germline V gene, CDR1 is SGHVS and CDR2 is FQNEAQ. The CDR3 is 14 residues long. Trimming shortened V by 5 bases and J by 2 bases, and 13 bases separated the two germline ends. Sequences were obtained from naive CD4+ T cells sorted from blood. Stated subset: CD45RA+ positively selected. The chain combines TRBV7-8 with TRBJ2-7; TRBD2 is a possible D gene (5 bases). This receptor was identified in a man under 40 in good health. The CDR3 DNA is TGTGCCAGCAGCCCGAAGGACGGGGCCTACGAGCAGTACTTC. This translates into CASSPKDGAYEQYF.